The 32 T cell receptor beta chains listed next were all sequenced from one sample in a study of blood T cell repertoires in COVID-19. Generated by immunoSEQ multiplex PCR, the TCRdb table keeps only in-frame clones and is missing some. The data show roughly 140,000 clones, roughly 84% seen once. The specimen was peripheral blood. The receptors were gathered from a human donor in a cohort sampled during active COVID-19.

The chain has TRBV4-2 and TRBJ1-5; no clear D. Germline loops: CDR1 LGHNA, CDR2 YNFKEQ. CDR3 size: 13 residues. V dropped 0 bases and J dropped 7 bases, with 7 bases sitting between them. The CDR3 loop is CASSQDKRQPQHF. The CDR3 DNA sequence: TGTGCCAGCAGCCAAGATAAACGGCAGCCCCAGCATTTT.

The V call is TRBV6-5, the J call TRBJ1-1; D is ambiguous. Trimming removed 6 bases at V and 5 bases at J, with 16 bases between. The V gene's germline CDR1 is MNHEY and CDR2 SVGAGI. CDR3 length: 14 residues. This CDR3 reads CASRPPGRDTEAFF. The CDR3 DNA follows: TGTGCCAGCAGACCCCCTGGGAGGGATACTGAAGCTTTCTTT.

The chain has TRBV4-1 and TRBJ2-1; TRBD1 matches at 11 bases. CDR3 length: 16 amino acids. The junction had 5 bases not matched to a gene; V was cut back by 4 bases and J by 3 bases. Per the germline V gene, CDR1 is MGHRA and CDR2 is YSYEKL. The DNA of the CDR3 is TGCGCCAGCAGCCGGCGGGGGACAGGGGGCTACAATGAGCAGTTCTTC. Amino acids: CASSRRGTGGYNEQFF.

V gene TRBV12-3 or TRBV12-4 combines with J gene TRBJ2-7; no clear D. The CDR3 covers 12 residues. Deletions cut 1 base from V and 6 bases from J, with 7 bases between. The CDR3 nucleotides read TGTGCCAGCAGTTTAGTCTTGTCCGAGCAGTACTTC. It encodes CASSLVLSEQYF.

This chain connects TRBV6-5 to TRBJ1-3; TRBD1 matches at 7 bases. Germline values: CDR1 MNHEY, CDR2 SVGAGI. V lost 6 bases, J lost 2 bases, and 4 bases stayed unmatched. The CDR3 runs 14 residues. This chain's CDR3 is CASRPQGAGNTIYF. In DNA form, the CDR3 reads TGTGCCAGCAGACCTCAGGGGGCTGGAAACACCATATATTTT.

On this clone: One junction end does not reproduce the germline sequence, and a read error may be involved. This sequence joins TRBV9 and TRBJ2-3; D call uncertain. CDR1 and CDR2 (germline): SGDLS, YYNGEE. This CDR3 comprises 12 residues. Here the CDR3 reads CASNVDSDTQYF. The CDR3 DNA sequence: TGTGCCAGCAACGTAGACTCAGATACGCAGTATTTT.

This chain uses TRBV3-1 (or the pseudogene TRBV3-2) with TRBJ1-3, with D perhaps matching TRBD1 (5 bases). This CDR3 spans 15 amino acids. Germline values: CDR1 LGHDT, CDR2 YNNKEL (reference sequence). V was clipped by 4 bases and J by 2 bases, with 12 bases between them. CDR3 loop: CASSRAGGAGNTIYF. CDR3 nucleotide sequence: TGTGCCAGCAGCCGGGCCGGGGGGGCTGGAAACACCATATATTTT.

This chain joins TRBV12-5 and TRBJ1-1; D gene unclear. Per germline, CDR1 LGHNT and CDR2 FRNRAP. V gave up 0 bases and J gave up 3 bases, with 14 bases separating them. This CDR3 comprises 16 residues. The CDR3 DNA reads TGTGCTAGTGGTTTGGTACTCGACCGGAGGGACACTGAAGCTTTCTTT. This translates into CASGLVLDRRDTEAFF.

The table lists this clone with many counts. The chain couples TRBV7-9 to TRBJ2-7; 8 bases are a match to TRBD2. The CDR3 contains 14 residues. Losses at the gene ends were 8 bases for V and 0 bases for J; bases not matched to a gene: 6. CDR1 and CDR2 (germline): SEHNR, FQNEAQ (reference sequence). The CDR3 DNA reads TGTGCCAGCGCGGGGGGCCGGAGCTCCTACGAGCAGTACTTC. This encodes CASAGGRSSYEQYF.

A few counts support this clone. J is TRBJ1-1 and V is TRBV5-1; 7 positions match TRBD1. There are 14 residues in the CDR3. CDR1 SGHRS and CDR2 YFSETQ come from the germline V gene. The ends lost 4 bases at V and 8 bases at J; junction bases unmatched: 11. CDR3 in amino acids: CASSTQTGVTEAFF. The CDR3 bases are TGCGCCAGCAGCACCCAAACAGGGGTGACGGAAGCTTTCTTT.

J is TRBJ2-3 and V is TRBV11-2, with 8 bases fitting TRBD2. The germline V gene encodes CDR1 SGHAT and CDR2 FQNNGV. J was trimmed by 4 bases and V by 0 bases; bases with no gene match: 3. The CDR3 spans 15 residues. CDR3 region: CASSLDRTSPDTQYF. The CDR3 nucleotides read TGTGCCAGCAGCTTAGATCGGACTAGCCCAGATACGCAGTATTTT.

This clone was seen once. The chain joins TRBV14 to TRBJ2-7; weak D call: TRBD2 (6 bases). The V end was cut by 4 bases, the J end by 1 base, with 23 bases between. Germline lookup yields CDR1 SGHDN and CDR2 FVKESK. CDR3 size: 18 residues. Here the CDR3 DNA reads TGTGCCAGCAGCCTCCTGACTAGTCGGGATCAGCGTTCCTACGAGCAGTACTTC. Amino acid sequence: CASSLLTSRDQRSYEQYF.

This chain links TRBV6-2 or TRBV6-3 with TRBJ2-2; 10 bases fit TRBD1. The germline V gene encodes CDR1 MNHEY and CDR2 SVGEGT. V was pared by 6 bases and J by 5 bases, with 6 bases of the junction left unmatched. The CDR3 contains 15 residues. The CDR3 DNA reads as TGTGCCAGCAGCCACGGGACAGGGGATACCGGGGAGCTGTTTTTT. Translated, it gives CASSHGTGDTGELFF.

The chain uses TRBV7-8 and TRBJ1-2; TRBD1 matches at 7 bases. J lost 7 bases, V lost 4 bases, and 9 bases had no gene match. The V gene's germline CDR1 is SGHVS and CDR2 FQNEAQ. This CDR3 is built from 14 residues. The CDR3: CASSSYQGGGGYTF. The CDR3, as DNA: TGTGCCAGCAGCTCCTACCAGGGGGGCGGTGGCTACACCTTC. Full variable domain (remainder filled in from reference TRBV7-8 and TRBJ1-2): GAGVSQSPRYKVAKRGQDVALRCDPISGHVSLFWYQQALGQGPEFLTYFQNEAQLDKSGLPSDRFFAERPEGSVSTLKIQRTQQEDSAVYLCASSSYQGGGGYTFGSGTRLTVV.

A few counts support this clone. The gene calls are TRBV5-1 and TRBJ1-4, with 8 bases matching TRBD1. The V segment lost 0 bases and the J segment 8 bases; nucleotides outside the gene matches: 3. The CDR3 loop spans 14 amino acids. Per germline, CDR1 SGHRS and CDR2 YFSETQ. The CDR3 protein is CASSLGRQGEKLFF. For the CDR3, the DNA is TGCGCCAGCAGCTTGGGAAGACAGGGGGAAAAACTGTTTTTT.

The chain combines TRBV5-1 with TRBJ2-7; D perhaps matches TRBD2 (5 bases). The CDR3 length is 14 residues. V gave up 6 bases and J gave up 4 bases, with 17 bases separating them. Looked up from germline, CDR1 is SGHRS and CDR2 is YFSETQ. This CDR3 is CASIPGPGGYEQYF. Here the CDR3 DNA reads TGCGCCAGCATCCCGGGCCCAGGAGGTTACGAGCAGTACTTC.

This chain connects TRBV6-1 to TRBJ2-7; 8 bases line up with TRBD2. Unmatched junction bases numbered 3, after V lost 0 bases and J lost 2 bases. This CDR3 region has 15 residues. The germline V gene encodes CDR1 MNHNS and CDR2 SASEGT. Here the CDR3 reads CASSEALADPYEQYF. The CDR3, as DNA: TGTGCCAGCAGTGAAGCACTAGCGGATCCCTACGAGCAGTACTTC.

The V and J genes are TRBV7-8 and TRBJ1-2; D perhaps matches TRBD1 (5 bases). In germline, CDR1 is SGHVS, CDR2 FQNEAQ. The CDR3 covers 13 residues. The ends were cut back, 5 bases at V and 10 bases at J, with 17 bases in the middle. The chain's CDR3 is CASSAGPLQTYTF. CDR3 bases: TGTGCCAGCAGCGCGGGACCACTACAAACCTACACCTTC.

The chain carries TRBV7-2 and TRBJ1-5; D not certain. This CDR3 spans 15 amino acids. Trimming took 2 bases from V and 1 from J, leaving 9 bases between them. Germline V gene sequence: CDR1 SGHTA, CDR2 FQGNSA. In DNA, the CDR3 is TGTGCCAGCAGCTTATGGGAGGCAAGCAATCAGCCCCAGCATTTT. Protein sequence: CASSLWEASNQPQHF. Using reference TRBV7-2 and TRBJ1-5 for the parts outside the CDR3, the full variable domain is GAGVSQSPSNKVTEKGKDVELRCDPISGHTALYWYRQSLGQGLEFLIYFQGNSAPDKSGLPSDRFSAERTGGSVSTLTIQRTQQEDSAVYLCASSLWEASNQPQHFGDGTRLSIL.

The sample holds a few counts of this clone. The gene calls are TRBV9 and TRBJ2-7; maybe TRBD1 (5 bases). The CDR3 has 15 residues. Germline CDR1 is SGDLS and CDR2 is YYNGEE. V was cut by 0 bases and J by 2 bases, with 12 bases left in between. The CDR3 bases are TGTGCCAGCAGCGTAGGTACAGGTCGGACCTACGAGCAGTACTTC. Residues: CASSVGTGRTYEQYF.

Written as DNA, the CDR3 is TGTGCCAGCAGCCAAGGGACAGGGGGCAATCAGCCCCAGCATTTT. Translated: CASSQGTGGNQPQHF. V gene TRBV4-2 combines with J gene TRBJ1-5; TRBD1 agrees at 9 bases. Germline V gene lookup returns CDR1 LGHNA and CDR2 YNFKEQ. The CDR3 is 15 residues long. J gave up 2 bases and V 1 base, and 0 bases lay outside the gene matches.

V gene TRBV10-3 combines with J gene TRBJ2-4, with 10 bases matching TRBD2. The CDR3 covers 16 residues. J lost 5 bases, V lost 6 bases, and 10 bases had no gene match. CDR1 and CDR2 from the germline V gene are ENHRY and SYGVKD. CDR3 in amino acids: CAIRISLLAGENIQYF. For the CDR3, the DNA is TGTGCCATCAGGATAAGCCTTCTAGCGGGGGAAAACATTCAGTACTTC.

The CDR3 protein is CASSPLSGSRNEQFF. The DNA of the CDR3 is TGCGCCAGCAGCCCTCTTAGCGGATCCCGCAATGAGCAGTTCTTC. The chain links TRBV4-1 to TRBJ2-1; perhaps TRBD2 as D (6 bases). The germline V gene encodes CDR1 MGHRA and CDR2 YSYEKL. The CDR3 is 15 residues long. The V end lost 4 bases, the J end lost 6 bases, and 16 bases lay between the germline ends.

The CDR3 sequence: CASSYSGEAEAFF. The DNA of the CDR3 is TGTGCCAGCAGTTACTCGGGTGAGGCTGAAGCTTTCTTT. This chain joins TRBV6-6 and TRBJ1-1, with D hard to call. Between the trimmed V and J ends, which lost 0 bases and 6 bases, there was a span of 8 bases. Germline V CDR1 and CDR2: MNHNY, SVGAGI (reference sequence). The CDR3 contains 13 residues.

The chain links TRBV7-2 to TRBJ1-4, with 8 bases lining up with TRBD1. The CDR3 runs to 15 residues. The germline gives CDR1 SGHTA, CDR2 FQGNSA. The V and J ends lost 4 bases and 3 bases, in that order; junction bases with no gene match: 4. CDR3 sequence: CASSYGQGPNEKLFF. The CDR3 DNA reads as TGTGCCAGCAGCTACGGACAGGGTCCTAATGAAAAACTGTTTTTT.

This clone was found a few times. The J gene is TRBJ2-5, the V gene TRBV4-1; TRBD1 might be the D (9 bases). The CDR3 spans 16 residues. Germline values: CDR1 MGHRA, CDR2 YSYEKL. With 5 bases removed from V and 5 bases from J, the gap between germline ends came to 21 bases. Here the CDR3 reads CASSSGRGQGMETQYF. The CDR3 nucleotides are TGCGCCAGCAGCTCCGGGAGGGGACAGGGCATGGAGACCCAGTACTTC.

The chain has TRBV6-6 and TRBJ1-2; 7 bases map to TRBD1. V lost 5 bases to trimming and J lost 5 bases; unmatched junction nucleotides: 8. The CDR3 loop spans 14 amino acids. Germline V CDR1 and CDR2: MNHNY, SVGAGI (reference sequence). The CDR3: CASSKLTGTYGYTF. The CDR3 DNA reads TGTGCCAGCAGTAAACTGACAGGGACGTATGGCTACACCTTC.

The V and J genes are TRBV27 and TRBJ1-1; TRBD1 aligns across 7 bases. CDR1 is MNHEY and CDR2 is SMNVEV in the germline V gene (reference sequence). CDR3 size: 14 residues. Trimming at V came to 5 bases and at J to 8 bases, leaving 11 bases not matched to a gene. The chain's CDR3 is CASSPYTGAGEAFF. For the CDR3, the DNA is TGTGCCAGCAGTCCTTACACAGGGGCAGGGGAAGCTTTCTTT.

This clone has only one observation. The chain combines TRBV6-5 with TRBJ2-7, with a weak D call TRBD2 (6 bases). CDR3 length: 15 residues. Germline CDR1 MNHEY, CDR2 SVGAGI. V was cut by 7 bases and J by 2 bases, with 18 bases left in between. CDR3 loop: CASNRGRAGPYEQYF. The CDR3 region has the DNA TGTGCCAGCAACCGTGGAAGGGCGGGGCCCTACGAGCAGTACTTC.

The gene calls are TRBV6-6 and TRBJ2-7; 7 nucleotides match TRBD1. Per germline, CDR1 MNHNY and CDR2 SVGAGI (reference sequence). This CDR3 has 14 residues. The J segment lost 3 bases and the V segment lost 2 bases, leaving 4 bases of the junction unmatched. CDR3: CASSYTDRVYEQYF. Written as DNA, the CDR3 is TGTGCCAGCAGTTACACCGACAGGGTCTACGAGCAGTACTTC.

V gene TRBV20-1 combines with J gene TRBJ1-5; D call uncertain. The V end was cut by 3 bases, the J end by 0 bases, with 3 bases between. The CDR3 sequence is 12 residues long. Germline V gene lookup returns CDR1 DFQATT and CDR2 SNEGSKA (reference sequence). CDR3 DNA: TGCAGTGCTAGTCATAGCAATCAGCCCCAGCATTTT. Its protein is CSASHSNQPQHF.

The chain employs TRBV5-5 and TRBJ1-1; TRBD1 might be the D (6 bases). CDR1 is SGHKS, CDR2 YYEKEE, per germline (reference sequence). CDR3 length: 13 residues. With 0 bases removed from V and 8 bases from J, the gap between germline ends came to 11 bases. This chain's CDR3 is CASSLANRVEAFF. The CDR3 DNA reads TGTGCCAGCAGCTTGGCCAACAGGGTAGAAGCTTTCTTT.